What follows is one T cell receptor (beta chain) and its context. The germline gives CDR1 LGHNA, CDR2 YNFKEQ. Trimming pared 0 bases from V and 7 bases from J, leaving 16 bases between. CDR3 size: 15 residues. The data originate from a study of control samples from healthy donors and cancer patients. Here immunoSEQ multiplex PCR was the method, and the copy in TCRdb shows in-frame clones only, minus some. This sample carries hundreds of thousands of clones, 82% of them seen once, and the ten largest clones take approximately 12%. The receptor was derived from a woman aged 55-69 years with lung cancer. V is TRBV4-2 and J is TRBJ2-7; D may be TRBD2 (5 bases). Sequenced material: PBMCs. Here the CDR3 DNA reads TGTGCCAGCAGCCAAGATTATTCAACTAGTAGGGAGCAGTACTTC. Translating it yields CASSQDYSTSREQYF.